The clone carrying this T cell receptor (beta chain) was counted a single time. The sequenced target, TCR beta, came from blood CD8+ and CD4+ T cells. TEMRA cells were FACS-enriched, with CD8+ and CD4+ T cells isolated negatively. An amount of RNA that ranged from roughly 0.5 to 1 ug was reverse transcribed with random hexamers. The TCR beta CDR3 was amplified by immunoSEQ multiplex PCR across 54 Vbeta, 13 Jbeta. TCRdb independently ran MiXCR on the immunoSEQ multiplex PCR reads; one entry per CDR3 protein. This sample has around 190,000 distinct CDR3 sequences; about 95% occur once, and the top ten carry 0.085% to 0.13%. The entry originates in a study of CD8 T cells in Susac syndrome. Material for sequencing was CD4+ T cells from PBMCs. The clonotype was recovered from a human donor in good health.

The DNA for the CDR3 is TGTGCCTGGAGTGTCGGGACACCCAACACTGAAGCTTTCTTT. It is translated as CAWSVGTPNTEAFF. The chain combines TRBV30 with TRBJ1-1, with a possible D match to TRBD1 (6 bases). V was trimmed by 0 bases and J by 2 bases, leaving 10 bases between them. The germline V gene has CDR1 GTSNPN and CDR2 SVGIG (reference sequence). The CDR3 is 14 residues long.